This T cell receptor beta chain is drawn from a study of early T cells in non-severe SARS-CoV-2 infection. The CDR3 totals 15 residues. CDR1 is MNHEY and CDR2 is SMNVEV in the germline V gene (reference sequence). V shed 10 bases and J 3 bases; nucleotides not matched to a gene: 11. Judged by abundance, this clonotype is medium-sized. From the 5' RACE reads, TCRdb called clonotypes with MiXCR, one entry per CDR3 protein. The sample includes about 22,000 distinct CDR3 sequences, roughly 3.5% seen only once; the top ten take 4.5% to 6%. This receptor was identified in an adult who was a healthcare worker with PCR-confirmed SARS-CoV-2 infection or an uninfected control (not recorded which). The chain recombines TRBV27 with TRBJ1-4; 7 nucleotides align to TRBD1. Source material: whole blood. The CDR3 here is CATSYGDRPNEKLFF. The CDR3 nucleotides read TGTGCCACCTCATATGGGGACAGACCTAATGAAAAACTGTTTTTT.